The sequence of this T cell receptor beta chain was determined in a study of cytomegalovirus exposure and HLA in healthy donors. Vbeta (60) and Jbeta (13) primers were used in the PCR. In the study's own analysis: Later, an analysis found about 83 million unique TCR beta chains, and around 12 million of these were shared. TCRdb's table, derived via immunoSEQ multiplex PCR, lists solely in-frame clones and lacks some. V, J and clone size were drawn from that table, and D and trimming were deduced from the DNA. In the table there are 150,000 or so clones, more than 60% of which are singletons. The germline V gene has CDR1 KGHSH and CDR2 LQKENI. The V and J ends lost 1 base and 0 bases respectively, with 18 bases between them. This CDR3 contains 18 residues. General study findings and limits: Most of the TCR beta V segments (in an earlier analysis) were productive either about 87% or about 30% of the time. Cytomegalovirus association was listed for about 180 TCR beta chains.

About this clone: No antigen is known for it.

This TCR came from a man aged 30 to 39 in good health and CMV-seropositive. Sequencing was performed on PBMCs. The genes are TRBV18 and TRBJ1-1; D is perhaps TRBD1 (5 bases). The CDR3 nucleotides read TGTGCCAGCTCACCACGGGGCCGTGAGGTTCTCATGAACACTGAAGCTTTCTTT. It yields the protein CASSPRGREVLMNTEAFF.